This section outlines one T cell receptor (beta chain) sequence together with its context. Antigen specificity is unknown. This sample was taken from a study of post-analysis software for immune sequencing data. General study results and limits: F measure clustering grouped samples strongly by preparation batch. Controls' normalized Chao1 diversity significantly exceeded that of multiple sclerosis patients.

Unique molecular identifiers had been added to the TCR beta cDNA libraries. TCRdb processed the PCR reads anew with MiXCR; each CDR3 protein has one entry. The sample holds roughly 800,000 distinct CDR3 sequences; around 45% are singletons and the top ten take roughly 4.9%. The sequenced sample consisted of blood. The clonotype comes from a girl between 10 and 17 years old with multiple sclerosis.

The CDR3 reads CATAQARTRETQYF. CDR3 sequence (DNA): TGTGCCACCGCCCAAGCCCGTACTCGGGAGACCCAGTACTTC. The rearrangement uses TRBV15 and TRBJ2-5; D gene unclear. Germline V gene sequence: CDR1 LNHNV, CDR2 YYDKDF (reference sequence). V lost 8 bases, J lost 5 bases, and 18 bases lay in between. This CDR3 spans 14 amino acids.